This TCR beta chain stems from a study of metastatic and nonmetastatic thyroid tumors (dated by TCRdb to the early 2020s). About the study as a whole: For patients with malignant and with benign thyroid disease, the researchers compared repertoires between peripheral blood samples and tumor or nodule tissue samples.

To note about this clone: This clone's antigen is unknown. Qualities for individual bases were not recorded, and no much larger clone is one base off. Other DNA variants within this sample encode the same CDR3.

CDR1 is given as DFQATT and CDR2 as SNEGSKA, both from the germline V gene (reference sequence). The CDR3 runs 15 residues from the cysteine to the phenylalanine. CDR3 DNA only is kept here, 45 bases in frame from base 1. V ends up 3 bases short and J 2 bases short, with an unmatched junction base count of 7. Libraries came from PCR. Sequenced using an Illumina HiSeq 4000. High-throughput sequencing was used to profile the TCR beta-chain CDR3 region of every patient. The paper's data handling went like this. Drawing on CDR3 differences between clinicopathological groups, the researchers built a classifier meant to tell apart patients with distant-metastatic papillary thyroid cancer. To measure repertoire diversity the researchers used the Shannon index, while the Morisita-Horn index served to gauge how similar the tumor and blood repertoires were. TCRdb trimmed the raw reads at Q25, called clones with MiXCR and kept productive beta chains. V and J calls and clone size were set by TCRdb, not the authors. A total of approximately 90,000 clones appear in this sample, around 7.8% of them only once. 8.8% of the sample is held by the ten biggest clonotypes.

Before undergoing thyroid surgery, none of the patients had been given any kind of treatment. Using T-cell receptor beta sequencing, the researchers looked back retrospectively at clinical samples from patients, gathered between about 2011 and 2019. General study outcomes and caveats: In both blood and tumor samples, TCR beta diversity was reported to be significantly higher in malignant tumors than in benign nodules.

This chain is built from TRBV20-1 and TRBJ2-7; the central 10 bases match TRBD2. Sequenced material: blood. This sequence was found in a female donor with papillary thyroid cancer or a benign thyroid nodule (not recorded which). Some clones in this sample may be carry-over from other donors' samples. The nucleotide sequence reads TGCAGTGCTAGCTCCGCTAGCGGGGGAACCTACGAGCAGTACTTC. The resulting protein is CSASSASGGTYEQYF.